This TCR beta chain was found in a study of blood T cell repertoires in COVID-19. The overall study: The United States, Italy and Spain supplied acute and convalescent COVID-19 samples.

Original processing methods: Nucleated cell counts were estimated from reference gene primer amplification. Using immunoSEQ multiplex PCR, the repertoire was profiled, and TCRdb retains in-frame clones only, with some absent. V, J and clone size derive from that table, while D and trimming were established from the DNA sequence. The table shows about 260,000 clones, with roughly 80% occurring only once. This clonotype was obtained from a woman between 45 and 60 years old who had recovered from COVID-19. Sample: peripheral blood.

In DNA form, the CDR3 reads TGTGCCTGGAGCCGCCGGGACAGGGCCTCTGAAGCTTTCTTT. Its translation: CAWSRRDRASEAFF. V is TRBV30 and J is TRBJ1-1; TRBD1 matches 9 bases. The CDR3 extends over 14 amino acids. Germline V CDR1 and CDR2: GTSNPN, SVGIG (reference sequence). Trimming at V came to 3 bases and at J to 6 bases, leaving 8 bases not matched to a gene.